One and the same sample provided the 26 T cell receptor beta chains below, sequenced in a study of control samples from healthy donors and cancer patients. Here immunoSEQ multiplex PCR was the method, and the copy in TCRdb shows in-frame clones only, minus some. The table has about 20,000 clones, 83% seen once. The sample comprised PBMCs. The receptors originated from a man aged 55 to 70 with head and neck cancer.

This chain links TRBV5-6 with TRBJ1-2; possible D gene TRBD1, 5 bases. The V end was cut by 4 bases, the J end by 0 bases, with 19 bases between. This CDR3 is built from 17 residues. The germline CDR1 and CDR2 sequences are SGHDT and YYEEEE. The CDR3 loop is CASSLVRGLASNYGYTF. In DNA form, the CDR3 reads TGTGCCAGCAGCCTGGTACGGGGACTCGCCTCTAACTATGGCTACACCTTC. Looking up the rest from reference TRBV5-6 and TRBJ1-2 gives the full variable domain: DAGVTQSPTHLIKTRGQQVTLRCSPKSGHDTVSWYQQALGQGPQFIFQYYEEEERQRGNFPDRFSGHQFPNYSSELNVNALLLGDSALYLCASSLVRGLASNYGYTFGSGTRLTVV.

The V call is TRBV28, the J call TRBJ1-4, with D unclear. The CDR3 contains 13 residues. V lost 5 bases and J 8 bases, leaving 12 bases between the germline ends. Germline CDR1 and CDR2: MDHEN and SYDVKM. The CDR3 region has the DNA TGTGCCAGCAGTCCCCCAGCCGGAGAAAAACTGTTTTTT. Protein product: CASSPPAGEKLFF.

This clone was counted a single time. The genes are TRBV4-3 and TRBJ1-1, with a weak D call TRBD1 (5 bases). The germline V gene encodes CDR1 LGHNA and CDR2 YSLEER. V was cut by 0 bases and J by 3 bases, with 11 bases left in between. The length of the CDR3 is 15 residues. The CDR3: CASSQENLGDTEAFF. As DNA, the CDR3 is TGCGCCAGCAGCCAAGAAAACTTGGGGGACACTGAAGCTTTCTTT.

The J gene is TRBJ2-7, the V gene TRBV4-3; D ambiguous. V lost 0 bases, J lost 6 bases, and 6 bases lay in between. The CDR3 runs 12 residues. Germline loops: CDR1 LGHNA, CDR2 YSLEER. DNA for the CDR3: TGCGCCAGCAGCCAAGATCTGGGCGAGCAGTACTTC. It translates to CASSQDLGEQYF.

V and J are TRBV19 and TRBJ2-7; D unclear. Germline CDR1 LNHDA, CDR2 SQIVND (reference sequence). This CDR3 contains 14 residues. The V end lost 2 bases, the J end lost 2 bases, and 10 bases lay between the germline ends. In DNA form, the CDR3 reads TGTGCCAGTAGTATACGGCTGGACGCCTACGAGCAGTACTTC. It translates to CASSIRLDAYEQYF.

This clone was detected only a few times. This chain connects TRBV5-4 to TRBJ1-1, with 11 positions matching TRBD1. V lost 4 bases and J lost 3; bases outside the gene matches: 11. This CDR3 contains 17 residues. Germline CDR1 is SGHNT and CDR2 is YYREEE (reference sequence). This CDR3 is CASSLPRTGGRHTEAFF. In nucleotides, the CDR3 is TGTGCCAGCAGCCTGCCTCGGACAGGGGGCCGTCACACTGAAGCTTTCTTT.

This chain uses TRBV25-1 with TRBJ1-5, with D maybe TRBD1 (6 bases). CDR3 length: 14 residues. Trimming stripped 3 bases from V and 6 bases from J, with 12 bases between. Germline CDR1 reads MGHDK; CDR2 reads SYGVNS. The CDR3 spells CASSDAGDSQPQHF. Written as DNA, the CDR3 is TGTGCCAGCAGTGATGCAGGGGATAGTCAGCCCCAGCATTTT. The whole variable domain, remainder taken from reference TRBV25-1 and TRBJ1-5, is EADIYQTPRYLVIGTGKKITLECSQTMGHDKMYWYQQDPGMELHLIHYSYGVNSTEKGDLSSESTVSRIRTEHFPLTLESARPSHTSQYLCASSDAGDSQPQHFGDGTRLSIL.

Written as DNA, the CDR3 is TGCAGCGTTTATCAGATCCAAGTGGGGGGGGTTGAATATGGCTACACCTTC. It yields the protein CSVYQIQVGGVEYGYTF. V is TRBV29-1 and J is TRBJ1-2, with D possibly being TRBD1 (5 bases). V dropped 5 bases and J dropped 5 bases, with 27 bases sitting between them. Germline CDR1 and CDR2: SQVTM and ANQGSEA. The CDR3 covers 17 residues.

The CDR3 nucleotides are TGTGCCAGCAGTGACAGGGGGCCCGGTGGCTACACCTTC. Translated: CASSDRGPGGYTF. V usage is TRBV2 and J usage is TRBJ1-2; 8 positions agree with TRBD1. Germline loops: CDR1 SNHLY, CDR2 FYNNEI. V gave up 3 bases and J gave up 7 bases; unmatched junction bases: 4. The CDR3 covers 13 residues.

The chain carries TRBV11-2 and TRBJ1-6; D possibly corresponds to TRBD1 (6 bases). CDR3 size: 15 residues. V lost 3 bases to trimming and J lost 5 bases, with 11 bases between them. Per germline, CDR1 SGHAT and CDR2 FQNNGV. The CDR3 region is CASSFSGTNNSPLHF. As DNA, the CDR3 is TGTGCCAGCAGCTTCTCCGGGACAAATAATTCACCCCTCCACTTT.

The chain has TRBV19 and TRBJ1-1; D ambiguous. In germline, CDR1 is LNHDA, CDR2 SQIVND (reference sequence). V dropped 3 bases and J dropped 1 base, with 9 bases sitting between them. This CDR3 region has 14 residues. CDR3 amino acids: CASSMETRNTEAFF. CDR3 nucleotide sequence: TGTGCCAGTAGTATGGAGACAAGGAACACTGAAGCTTTCTTT.

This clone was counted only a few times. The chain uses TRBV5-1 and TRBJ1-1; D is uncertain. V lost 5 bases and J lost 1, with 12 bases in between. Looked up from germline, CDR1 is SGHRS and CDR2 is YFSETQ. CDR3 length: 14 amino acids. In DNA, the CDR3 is TGCGCCAGCAGATTAGGGTCGGCGAACACTGAAGCTTTCTTT. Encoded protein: CASRLGSANTEAFF.

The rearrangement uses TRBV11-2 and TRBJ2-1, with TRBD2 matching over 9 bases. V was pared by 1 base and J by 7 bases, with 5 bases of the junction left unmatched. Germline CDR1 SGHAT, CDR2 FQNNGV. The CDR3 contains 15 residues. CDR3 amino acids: CASSLGGGASNEQFF. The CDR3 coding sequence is TGTGCCAGCAGCTTAGGCGGGGGGGCCTCGAATGAGCAGTTCTTC.

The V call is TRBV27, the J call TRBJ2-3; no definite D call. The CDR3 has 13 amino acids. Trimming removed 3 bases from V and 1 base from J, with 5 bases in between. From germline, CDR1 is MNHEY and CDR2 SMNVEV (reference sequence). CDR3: CASSFGGTDTQYF. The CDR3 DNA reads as TGTGCCAGCAGTTTTGGTGGCACAGATACGCAGTATTTT.

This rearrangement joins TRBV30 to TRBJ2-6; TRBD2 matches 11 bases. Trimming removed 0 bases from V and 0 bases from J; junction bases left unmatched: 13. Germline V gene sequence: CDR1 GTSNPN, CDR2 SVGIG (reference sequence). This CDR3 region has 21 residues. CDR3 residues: CAWSVLSRLAGSRSGANVLTF. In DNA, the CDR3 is TGTGCCTGGAGTGTACTATCTCGACTAGCGGGGTCCCGCTCTGGGGCCAACGTCCTGACTTTC.

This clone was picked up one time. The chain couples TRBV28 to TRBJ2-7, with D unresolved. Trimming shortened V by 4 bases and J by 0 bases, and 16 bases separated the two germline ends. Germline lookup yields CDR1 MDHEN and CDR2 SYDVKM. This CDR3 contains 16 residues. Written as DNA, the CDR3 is TGTGCCAGCAGTTCCCGAAGGAATTTCTACTCCTACGAGCAGTACTTC. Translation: CASSSRRNFYSYEQYF.

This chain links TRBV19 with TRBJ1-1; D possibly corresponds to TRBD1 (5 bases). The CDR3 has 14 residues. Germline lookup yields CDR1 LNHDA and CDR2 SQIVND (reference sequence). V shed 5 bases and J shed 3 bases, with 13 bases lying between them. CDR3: CASSFSREDTEAFF. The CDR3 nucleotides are TGTGCCAGTAGTTTCTCCAGGGAGGACACTGAAGCTTTCTTT.

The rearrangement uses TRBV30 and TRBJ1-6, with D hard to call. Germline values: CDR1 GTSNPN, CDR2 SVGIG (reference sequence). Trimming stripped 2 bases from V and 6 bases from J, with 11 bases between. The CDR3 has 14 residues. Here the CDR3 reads CAWSSGVGNSPLHF. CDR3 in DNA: TGTGCCTGGAGTTCGGGAGTGGGTAATTCACCCCTCCACTTT.

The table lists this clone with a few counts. As DNA, the CDR3 is TGTGCCAGCAGCTTGGTGGGAGTGGGCGAGCAGTACTTC. This translates into CASSLVGVGEQYF. The chain employs TRBV5-4 and TRBJ2-7; tentatively, D is TRBD2 (5 bases). This CDR3 has 13 amino acids. Trimming stripped 0 bases from V and 6 bases from J, with 10 bases between. CDR1 is SGHNT and CDR2 is YYREEE in the germline V gene (reference sequence).

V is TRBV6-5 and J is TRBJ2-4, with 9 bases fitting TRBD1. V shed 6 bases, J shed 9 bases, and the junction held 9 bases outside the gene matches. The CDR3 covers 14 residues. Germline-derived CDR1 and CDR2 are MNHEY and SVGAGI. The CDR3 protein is CASSLGQGAGIQYF. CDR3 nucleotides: TGTGCCAGCAGCCTGGGACAGGGAGCGGGCATTCAGTACTTC.

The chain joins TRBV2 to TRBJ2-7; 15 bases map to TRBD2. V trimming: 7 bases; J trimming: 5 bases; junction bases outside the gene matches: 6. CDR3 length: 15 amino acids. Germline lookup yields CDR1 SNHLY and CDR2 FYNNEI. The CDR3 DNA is TGTGCCAGCAAAGGACTAGCGGGAGGGAATAACGAGCAGTACTTC. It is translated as CASKGLAGGNNEQYF. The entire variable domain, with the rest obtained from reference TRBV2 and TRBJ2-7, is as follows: EPEVTQTPSHQVTQMGQEVILRCVPISNHLYFYWYRQILGQKVEFLVSFYNNEISEKSEIFDDQFSVERPDGSNFTLKIRSTKLEDSAMYFCASKGLAGGNNEQYFGPGTRLTVT.

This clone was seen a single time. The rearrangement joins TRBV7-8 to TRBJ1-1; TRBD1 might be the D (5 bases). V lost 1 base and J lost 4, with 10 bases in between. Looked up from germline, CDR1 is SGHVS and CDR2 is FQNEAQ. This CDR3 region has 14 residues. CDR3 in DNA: TGTGCCAGCAGCTTAGATCAGGGTCTCACTGAAGCTTTCTTT. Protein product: CASSLDQGLTEAFF.

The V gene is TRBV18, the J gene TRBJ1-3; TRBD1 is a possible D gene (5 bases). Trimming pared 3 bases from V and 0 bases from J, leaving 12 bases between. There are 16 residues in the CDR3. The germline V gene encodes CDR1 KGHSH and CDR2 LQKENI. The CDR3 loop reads CASSPLGESSGNTIYF. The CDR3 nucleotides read TGTGCCAGCTCACCCCTAGGGGAGAGCTCTGGAAACACCATATATTTT. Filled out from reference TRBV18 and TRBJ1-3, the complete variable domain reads NAGVMQNPRHLVRRRGQEARLRCSPMKGHSHVYWYRQLPEEGLKFMVYLQKENIIDESGMPKERFSAEFPKEGPSILRIQQVVRGDSAAYFCASSPLGESSGNTIYFGEGSWLTVV.

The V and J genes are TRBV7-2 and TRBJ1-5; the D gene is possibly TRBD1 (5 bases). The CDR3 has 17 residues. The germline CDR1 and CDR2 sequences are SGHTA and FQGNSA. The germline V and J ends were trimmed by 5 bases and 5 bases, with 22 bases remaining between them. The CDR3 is CASSEGRGGIRDQPQHF. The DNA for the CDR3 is TGTGCCAGCAGCGAGGGGCGGGGCGGGATCAGGGATCAGCCCCAGCATTTT.

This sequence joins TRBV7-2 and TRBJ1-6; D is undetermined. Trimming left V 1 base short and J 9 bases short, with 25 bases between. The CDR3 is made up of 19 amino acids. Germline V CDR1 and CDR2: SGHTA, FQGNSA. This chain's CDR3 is CASSLVSLGSGLSGSPLHF. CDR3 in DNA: TGTGCCAGCAGCTTAGTGAGTCTGGGAAGCGGGTTATCGGGTTCACCCCTCCACTTT.

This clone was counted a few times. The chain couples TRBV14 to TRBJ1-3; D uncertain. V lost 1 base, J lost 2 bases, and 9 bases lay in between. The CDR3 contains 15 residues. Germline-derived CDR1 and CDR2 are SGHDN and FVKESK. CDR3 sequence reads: CASSQAQGTGNTIYF. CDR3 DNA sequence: TGTGCCAGCAGCCAAGCTCAAGGGACTGGAAACACCATATATTTT.